Listed here is a single TCR beta chain. These data come from a study of blood T cell repertoires in COVID-19. Germline values: CDR1 SNHLY, CDR2 FYNNEI. The V gene end was trimmed by 4 bases and the J gene end by 7 bases; junction bases not matched to a gene: 2. There are 12 residues in the CDR3. Assay: immunoSEQ multiplex PCR; the TCRdb copy retains only in-frame clones and omits some. The data hold 400,000 to 450,000 clones, with around 91% observed a single time. The sequencing sample was made of PBMCs or T cells enriched from blood (not recorded which). This chain links TRBV2 with TRBJ2-5; 8 bases agree with TRBD2. The receptor was isolated from a man younger than 45 who had recovered from COVID-19. This CDR3 is CASSGTSRTQYF. Written as DNA, the CDR3 is TGTGCCAGCAGTGGGACTAGCAGGACCCAGTACTTC.